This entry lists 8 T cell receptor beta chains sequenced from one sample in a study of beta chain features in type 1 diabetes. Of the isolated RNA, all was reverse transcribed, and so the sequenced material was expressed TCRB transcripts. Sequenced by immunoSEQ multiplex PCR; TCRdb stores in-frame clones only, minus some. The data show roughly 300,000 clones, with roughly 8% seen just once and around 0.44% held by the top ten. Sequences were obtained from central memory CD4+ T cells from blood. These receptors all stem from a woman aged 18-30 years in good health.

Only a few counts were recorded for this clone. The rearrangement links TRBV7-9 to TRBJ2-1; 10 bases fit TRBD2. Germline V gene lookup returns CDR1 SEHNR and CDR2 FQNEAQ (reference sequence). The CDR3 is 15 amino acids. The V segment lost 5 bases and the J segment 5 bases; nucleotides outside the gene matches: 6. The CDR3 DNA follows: TGTGCCAGCAGCATTCGGACTAGCGGAAACAATGAGCAGTTCTTC. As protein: CASSIRTSGNNEQFF.

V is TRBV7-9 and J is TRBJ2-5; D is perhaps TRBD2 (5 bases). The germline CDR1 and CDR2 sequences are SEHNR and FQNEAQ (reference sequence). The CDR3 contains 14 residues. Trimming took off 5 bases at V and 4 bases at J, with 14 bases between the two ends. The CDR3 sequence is CASSPSGNGETQYF. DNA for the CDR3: TGTGCCAGCAGCCCCTCGGGGAACGGAGAGACCCAGTACTTC.

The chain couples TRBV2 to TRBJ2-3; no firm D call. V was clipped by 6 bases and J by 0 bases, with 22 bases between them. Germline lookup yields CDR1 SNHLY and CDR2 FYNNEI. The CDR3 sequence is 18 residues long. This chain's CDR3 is CASSKMPARRKSTDTQYF. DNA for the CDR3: TGTGCCAGCAGCAAAATGCCGGCGCGGCGGAAGAGCACAGATACGCAGTATTTT.

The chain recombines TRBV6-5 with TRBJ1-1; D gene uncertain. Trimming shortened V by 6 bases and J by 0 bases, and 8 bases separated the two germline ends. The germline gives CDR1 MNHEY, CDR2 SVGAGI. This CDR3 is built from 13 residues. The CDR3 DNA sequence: TGTGCCAGCAGCCGAACCATGAACACTGAAGCTTTCTTT. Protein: CASSRTMNTEAFF.

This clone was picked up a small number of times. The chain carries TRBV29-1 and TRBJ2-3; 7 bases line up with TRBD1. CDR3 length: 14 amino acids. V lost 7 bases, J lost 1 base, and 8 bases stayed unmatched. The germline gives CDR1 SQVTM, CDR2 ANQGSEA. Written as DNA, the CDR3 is TGCAGCGGTACTGGACAGGCGGGCACAGATACGCAGTATTTT. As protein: CSGTGQAGTDTQYF.

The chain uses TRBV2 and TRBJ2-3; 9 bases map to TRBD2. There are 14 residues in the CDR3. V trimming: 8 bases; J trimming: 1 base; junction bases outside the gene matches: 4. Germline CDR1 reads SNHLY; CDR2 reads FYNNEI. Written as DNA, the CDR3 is TGTGCCAGCGGCGGGAGGGCGGGCACAGATACGCAGTATTTT. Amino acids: CASGGRAGTDTQYF.

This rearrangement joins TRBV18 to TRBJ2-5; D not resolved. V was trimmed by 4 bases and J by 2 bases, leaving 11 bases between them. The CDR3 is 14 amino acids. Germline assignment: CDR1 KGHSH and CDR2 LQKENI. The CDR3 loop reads CASSQWAVQETQYF. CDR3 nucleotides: TGTGCCAGCTCACAGTGGGCGGTACAAGAGACCCAGTACTTC.

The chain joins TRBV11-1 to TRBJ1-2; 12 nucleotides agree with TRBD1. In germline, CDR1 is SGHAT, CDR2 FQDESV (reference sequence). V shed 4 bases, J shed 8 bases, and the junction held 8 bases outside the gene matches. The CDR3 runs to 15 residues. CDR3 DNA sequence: TGTGCCAGCAGCTCAGACGGGACAGGGGGCGTGGGCTACACCTTC. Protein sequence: CASSSDGTGGVGYTF.